The rows below give T cell receptor beta chains drawn from one sample of a study of blood T cell repertoires in COVID-19. Assay used: immunoSEQ multiplex PCR; TCRdb lists only in-frame clones, some missing. This table holds 250,000 to 350,000 clones, 70% to 90% found once. The sample comprised peripheral blood. The source of these receptors is a woman in her twenties or thirties who had recovered from COVID-19. Both conserved end residues are part of each CDR3. D genes are given only for firm matches. Some rows have no size entry. The others give once, few or many, or a class for an expanded clone.

TRBV30	TRBJ1-2	-	-	CAWGGRDNSRYGYTF	TGTGCCTGGGGCGGCCGGGACAACTCTCGTTATGGCTACACCTTC
TRBV3-1/TRBV3-2	TRBJ2-5	TRBD2	-	CASSGDSGGGQTQYF	TGTGCCAGCAGTGGGGATAGCGGGGGTGGGCAGACTCAGTACTTC
TRBV13	TRBJ1-2	TRBD1	few	CASSSPRDRGTNYGYTF	TGTGCCAGCAGCTCCCCCCGGGACAGGGGGACTAACTATGGCTACACCTTC
TRBV19	TRBJ1-4	-	-	CASSIGAGNEKLFF	TGTGCCAGTAGTATAGGGGCAGGGAATGAAAAACTGTTTTTT
TRBV5-4	TRBJ2-1	TRBD2	-	CASSTGLAGSNEQFF	TGTGCCAGCAGCACCGGACTAGCGGGCTCTAATGAGCAGTTCTTC
TRBV19	TRBJ1-1	-	-	CASIDQGRNTEAFF	TGTGCCAGTATCGACCAGGGTCGGAACACTGAAGCTTTCTTT
TRBV19	TRBJ2-3	-	-	CASASGEGDTQYF	TGTGCCAGCGCATCAGGGGAGGGTGATACGCAGTATTTT
TRBV7-2	TRBJ2-7	TRBD2	-	CASSFGALAGSYEQYF	TGTGCCAGCAGCTTTGGGGCCCTAGCGGGGTCCTACGAGCAGTACTTC
TRBV6-2/TRBV6-3	TRBJ2-2	-	-	CASSYPLGAATGELFF	TGTGCCAGCAGTTACCCATTAGGGGCAGCTACCGGGGAGCTGTTTTTT
TRBV6-5	TRBJ1-3	-	-	CASSYTYSGNTIYF	TGTGCCAGCAGTTACACTTACTCTGGAAACACCATATATTTT
TRBV6-5	TRBJ1-2	-	-	CASSYSTGGMMSYTF	TGTGCCAGCAGTTACTCGACAGGTGGGATGATGAGCTACACCTTC
TRBV7-8	TRBJ2-1	-	once	CASSPGTSVSYNEQFF	TGTGCCAGCAGCCCGGGGACTTCCGTCTCCTACAATGAGCAGTTCTTC
TRBV7-8	TRBJ1-4	TRBD1	-	CASSFDRGSHEKLFF	TGTGCCAGCAGCTTCGACAGGGGGTCTCATGAAAAACTGTTTTTT
TRBV2	TRBJ2-7	-	-	CASSTSSAGPSYEQYF	TGTGCCAGCAGTACCAGTTCGGCGGGCCCCTCCTACGAGCAGTACTTC
TRBV30	TRBJ1-1	TRBD1	-	CAFDRAGNTEAFF	TGTGCCTTCGACAGGGCGGGGAACACTGAAGCTTTCTTT
TRBV5-4	TRBJ1-1	TRBD1	-	CASSLETGGEPEAFF	TGTGCCAGCAGCTTGGAAACAGGGGGTGAACCTGAAGCTTTCTTT
TRBV6-2/TRBV6-3	TRBJ2-5	TRBD1	-	CASSYGGQGEETQYF	TGTGCCAGCAGTTACGGCGGACAGGGGGAAGAGACCCAGTACTTC
TRBV28	TRBJ1-5	-	-	CASQETEYQPQHF	TGTGCCAGCCAGGAAACGGAATATCAGCCCCAGCATTTT
TRBV12-3/TRBV12-4	TRBJ2-7	TRBD2	-	CASSRRESGGQYF	TGTGCCAGCAGCAGGCGGGAGTCAGGAGGGCAGTACTTC
TRBV5-5	TRBJ2-7	-	-	CASSVDGARPSGYF	TGTGCCAGCAGCGTGGACGGCGCCCGTCCCTCGGGGTACTTC
TRBV9	TRBJ2-3	TRBD1	-	CASSGSGQVSDTQYF	TGTGCCAGCAGCGGGTCGGGACAGGTGTCAGATACGCAGTATTTT
TRBV7-2	TRBJ2-3	-	-	CASSLVATGGTDTQYF	TGTGCCAGCAGCTTAGTTGCGACAGGAGGTACAGATACGCAGTATTTT
TRBV3-1/TRBV3-2	TRBJ1-6	-	-	CASSQGPGWNSPLHF	TGTGCCAGCAGCCAAGGGCCAGGATGGAATTCACCCCTCCACTTT
TRBV30	TRBJ1-6	-	-	CAWSVSYISTLHF	TGTGCCTGGAGTGTATCTTATATAAGCACCCTCCACTTT
TRBV11-2	TRBJ1-5	-	-	CASSLLRNQPQHF	TGTGCCAGCAGCTTACTTCGGAATCAGCCCCAGCATTTT
TRBV29-1	TRBJ1-4	TRBD1	-	CSVEGGQGDEKLFF	TGCAGCGTTGAGGGGGGACAGGGGGATGAAAAACTGTTTTTT